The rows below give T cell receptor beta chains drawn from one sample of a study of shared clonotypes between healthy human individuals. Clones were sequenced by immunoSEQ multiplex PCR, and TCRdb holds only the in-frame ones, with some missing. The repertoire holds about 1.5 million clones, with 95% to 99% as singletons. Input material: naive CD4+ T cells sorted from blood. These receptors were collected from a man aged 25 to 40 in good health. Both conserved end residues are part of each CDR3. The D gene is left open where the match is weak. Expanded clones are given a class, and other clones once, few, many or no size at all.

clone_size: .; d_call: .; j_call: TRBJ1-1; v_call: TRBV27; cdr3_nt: TGTGCCAGCAGTTTATTCGCCCAGGGTCCAATGAACACTGAAGCTTTCTTT; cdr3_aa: CASSLFAQGPMNTEAFF
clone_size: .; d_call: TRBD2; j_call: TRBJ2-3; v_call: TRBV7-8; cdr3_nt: TGTGCCAGCAGCTCCAGACTAGCGGGAGGCAAAGATACGCAGTATTTT; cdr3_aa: CASSSRLAGGKDTQYF
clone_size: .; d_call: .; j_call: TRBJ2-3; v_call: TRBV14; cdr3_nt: TGTGCCAGCAGCCCCCTTATCAGCAAGTTTAGAACAGATACGCAGTATTTT; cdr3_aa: CASSPLISKFRTDTQYF
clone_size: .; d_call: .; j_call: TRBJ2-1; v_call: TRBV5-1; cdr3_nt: TGCGCCAGCAGCTTGGGGCTCTTTAATGAGCAGTTCTTC; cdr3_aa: CASSLGLFNEQFF
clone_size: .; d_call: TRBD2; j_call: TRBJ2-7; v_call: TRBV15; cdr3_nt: TGTGCCACCAGCAGAGAAGGTAGCGGGAGCTACGAGCAGTACTTC; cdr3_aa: CATSREGSGSYEQYF
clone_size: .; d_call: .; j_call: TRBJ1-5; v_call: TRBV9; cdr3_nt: TGTGCCAGCAGCGTGGGGGAAAATCAGCCCCAGCATTTT; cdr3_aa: CASSVGENQPQHF
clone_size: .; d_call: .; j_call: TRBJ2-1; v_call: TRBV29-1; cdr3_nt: TGCAGCGAACTAGACAGCAAGAGCTCCTACAATGAGCAGTTCTTC; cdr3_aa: CSELDSKSSYNEQFF
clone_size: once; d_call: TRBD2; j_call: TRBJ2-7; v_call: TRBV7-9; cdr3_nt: TGTGCCAGCAGCCACTCGACTAGCGGGGCCTACGAGCAGTACTTC; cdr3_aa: CASSHSTSGAYEQYF
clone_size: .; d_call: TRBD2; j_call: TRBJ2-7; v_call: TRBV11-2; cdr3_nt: TGTGCCAGCAGCTGGGGCGGGAGTCCTTCCTACGAGCAGTACTTC; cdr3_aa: CASSWGGSPSYEQYF
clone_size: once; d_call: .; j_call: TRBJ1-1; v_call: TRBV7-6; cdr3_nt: TGTGCCAGCAGCTCCCAAACCGCAGGGAACACTGAAGCTTTCTTT; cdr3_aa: CASSSQTAGNTEAFF
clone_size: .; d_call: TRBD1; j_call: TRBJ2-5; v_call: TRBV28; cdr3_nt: TGTGCCAGCAGGGCCACAGGGGGAGGAAAAAGAGAGACCCAGTACTTC; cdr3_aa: CASRATGGGKRETQYF
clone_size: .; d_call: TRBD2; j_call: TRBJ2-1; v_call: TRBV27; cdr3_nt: TGTGCCAGCAGTCCAAGACTAGCGGGAGTGTCTGCCCGCCTGATAAATGAGCAGTTCTTC; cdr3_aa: CASSPRLAGVSARLINEQFF
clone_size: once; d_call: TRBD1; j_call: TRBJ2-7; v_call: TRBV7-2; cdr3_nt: TGTGCCAGCAGCTTAGGGACAGGGGGGGCCTACGAGCAGTACTTC; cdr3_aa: CASSLGTGGAYEQYF
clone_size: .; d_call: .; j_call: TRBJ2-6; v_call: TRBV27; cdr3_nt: TGTGCCAGCAGTTTATCAGGGTTTGGGGCCAACGTCCTGACTTTC; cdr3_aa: CASSLSGFGANVLTF
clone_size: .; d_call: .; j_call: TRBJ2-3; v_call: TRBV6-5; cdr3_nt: TGTGCCAGCAGTTACTCGGCAGGGTTGTCAGATACGCAGTATTTT; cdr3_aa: CASSYSAGLSDTQYF
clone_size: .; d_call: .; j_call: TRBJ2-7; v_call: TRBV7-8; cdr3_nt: TGTGCCAGCAGCTTATATACCACCAAGGGAGAGCAGTACTTC; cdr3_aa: CASSLYTTKGEQYF
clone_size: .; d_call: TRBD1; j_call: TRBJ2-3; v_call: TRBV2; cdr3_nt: TGTGCCAGCACAGGACAGGGGTATCCGTCGGATACGCAGTATTTT; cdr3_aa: CASTGQGYPSDTQYF
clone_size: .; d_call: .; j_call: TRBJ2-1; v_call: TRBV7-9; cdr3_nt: TGTGCCAGCAGCTTAGACGGGAGTCCCTACAATGAGCAGTTCTTC; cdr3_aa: CASSLDGSPYNEQFF
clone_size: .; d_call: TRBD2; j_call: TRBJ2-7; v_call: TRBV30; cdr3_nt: TGTGCCTGGACAAACCCCCCGGGCGGGAGGGCCGTAGGCGAGCAGTACTTC; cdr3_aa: CAWTNPPGGRAVGEQYF
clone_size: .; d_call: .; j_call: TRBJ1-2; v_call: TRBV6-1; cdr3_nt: TGTGCCAGCAGTGAAAGTGGGCATGCGTATGGCTACACCTTC; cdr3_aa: CASSESGHAYGYTF
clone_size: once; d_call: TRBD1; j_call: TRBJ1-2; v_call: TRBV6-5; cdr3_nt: TGTGCCAGCAGTACCGGGACAGTGTCTGGCTACACCTTC; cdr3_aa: CASSTGTVSGYTF
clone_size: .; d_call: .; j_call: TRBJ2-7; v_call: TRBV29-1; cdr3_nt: TGCAGCGTTGAAGATAAGGAAGGTGTGTACGAGCAGTACTTC; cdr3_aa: CSVEDKEGVYEQYF
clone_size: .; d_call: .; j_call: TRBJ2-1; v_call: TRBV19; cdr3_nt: TGTGCCAGTAGTATAGGAACAGGGAGGGCCAATGAGCAGTTCTTC; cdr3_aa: CASSIGTGRANEQFF
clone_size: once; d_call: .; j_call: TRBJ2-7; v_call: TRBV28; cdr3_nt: TGTGCCAGCAGTTCCCCCCCCACCTACGAGCAGTACTTC; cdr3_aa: CASSSPPTYEQYF
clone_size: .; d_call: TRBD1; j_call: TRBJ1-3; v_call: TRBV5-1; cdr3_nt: TGCGCCAGCAGCTTTGGGGGGACAGGGTCTGAAAACACCATATATTTT; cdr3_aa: CASSFGGTGSENTIYF
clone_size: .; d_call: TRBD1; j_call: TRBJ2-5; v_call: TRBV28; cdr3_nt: TGTGCCAGCAGTTTCAGGGGGACGTACCAAGAGACCCAGTACTTC; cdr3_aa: CASSFRGTYQETQYF
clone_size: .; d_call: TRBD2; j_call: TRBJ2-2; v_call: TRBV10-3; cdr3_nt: TGTGCCCGATCGGAGCGGGAGGGGACCGGGGAGCTGTTTTTT; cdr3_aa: CARSEREGTGELFF
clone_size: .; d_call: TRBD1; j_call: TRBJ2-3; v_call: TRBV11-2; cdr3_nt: TGTGCCAGCAGCTTGGGACAGGGGTCCTCAGATACGCAGTATTTT; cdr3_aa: CASSLGQGSSDTQYF
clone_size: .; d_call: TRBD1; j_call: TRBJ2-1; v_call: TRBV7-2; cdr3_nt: TGTGCCAGCAGCTCCGGACAGGTAACCTACAATGAGCAGTTCTTC; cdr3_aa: CASSSGQVTYNEQFF
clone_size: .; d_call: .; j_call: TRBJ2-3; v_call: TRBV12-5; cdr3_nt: TGTGCTAGTGGTTTGGATACAGATACGCAGTATTTT; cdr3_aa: CASGLDTDTQYF
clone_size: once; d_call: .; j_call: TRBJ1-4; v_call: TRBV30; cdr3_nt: TGTGCCCACCAGTGGGAGGGTAAACTGTTTTTT; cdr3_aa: CAHQWEGKLFF
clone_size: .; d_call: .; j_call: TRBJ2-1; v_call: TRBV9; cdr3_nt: TGTGCCAGCAGCGAGGCCTTGGGGGAGCAGTTCTTC; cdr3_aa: CASSEALGEQFF
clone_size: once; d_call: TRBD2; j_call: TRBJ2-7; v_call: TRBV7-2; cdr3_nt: TGTGCCAGCAGCTTAGAAGGCGGGAGTGCCTACGAGCAGTACTTC; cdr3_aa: CASSLEGGSAYEQYF
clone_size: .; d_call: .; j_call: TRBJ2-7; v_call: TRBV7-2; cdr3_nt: TGTGCCAGCAGCTTGGAGGGGGCGAGAACCTACGAGCAGTACTTC; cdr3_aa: CASSLEGARTYEQYF
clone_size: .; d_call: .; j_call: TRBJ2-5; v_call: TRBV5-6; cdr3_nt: TGTGCCAGCAGCTTGGCCAGGGGGGCCCAAGAGACCCAGTACTTC; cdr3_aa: CASSLARGAQETQYF
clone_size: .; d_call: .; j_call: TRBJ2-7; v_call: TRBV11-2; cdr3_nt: TGTGCCAGCAGCTTAGTTGACGGGATCGACTTACTCGAGCAGTACTTC; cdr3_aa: CASSLVDGIDLLEQYF
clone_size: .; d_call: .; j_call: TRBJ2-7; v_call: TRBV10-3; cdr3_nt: TGTGCCATCAGTGAGTCGCCTGGAAGATGGGCAGCCTACGAGCAGTACTTC; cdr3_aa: CAISESPGRWAAYEQYF
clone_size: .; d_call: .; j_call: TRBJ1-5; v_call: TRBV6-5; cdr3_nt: TGTGCCAGCAGTTATCTGCCAAGCAATCAGCCCCAGCATTTT; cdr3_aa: CASSYLPSNQPQHF
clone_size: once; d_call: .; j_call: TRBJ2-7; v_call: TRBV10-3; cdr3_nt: TGTGCCATCAATACCGGGACACTACCCTCCTACGAGCAGTACTTC; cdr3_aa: CAINTGTLPSYEQYF
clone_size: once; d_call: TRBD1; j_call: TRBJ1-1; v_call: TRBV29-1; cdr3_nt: TGCAGCGTTTGTCTCCTGAAGGGACAGGGAATAACTGAAGCTTTCTTT; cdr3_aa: CSVCLLKGQGITEAFF
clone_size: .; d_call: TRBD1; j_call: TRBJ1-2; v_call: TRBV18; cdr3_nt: TGTGCCAGCTCACCCGACAGGGGGAACGGCTACACCTTC; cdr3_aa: CASSPDRGNGYTF
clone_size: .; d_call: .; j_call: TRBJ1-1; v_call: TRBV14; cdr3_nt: TGTGCCAGCAGCCAAGAGGTGCACGGGGGGACTGAAGCTTTCTTT; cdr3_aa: CASSQEVHGGTEAFF
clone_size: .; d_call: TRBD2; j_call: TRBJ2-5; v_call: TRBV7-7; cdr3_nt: TGTGCTAGCAGCTTAGCGAGCGGGAGCCCGGGGGAGACCCAGTACTTC; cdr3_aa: CASSLASGSPGETQYF
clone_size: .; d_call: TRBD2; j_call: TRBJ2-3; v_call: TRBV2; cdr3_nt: TGTGCCAGCAGGATAGCGGGAGGGGAGACAGATACGCAGTATTTT; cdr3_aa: CASRIAGGETDTQYF
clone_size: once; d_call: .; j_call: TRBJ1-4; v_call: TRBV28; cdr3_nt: TGTGCCACCGCCGGGCCTAATGAAAAACTGTTTTTT; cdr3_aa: CATAGPNEKLFF
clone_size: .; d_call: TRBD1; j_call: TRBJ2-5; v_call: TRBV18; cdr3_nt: TGTGCCAGCTCACGGACAGGGCAAGAGACCCAGTACTTC; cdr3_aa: CASSRTGQETQYF
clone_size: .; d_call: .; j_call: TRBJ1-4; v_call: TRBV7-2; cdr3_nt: TGTGCCAGCAGCTTAGGTCCCGAAACTAATGAAAAACTGTTTTTT; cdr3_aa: CASSLGPETNEKLFF
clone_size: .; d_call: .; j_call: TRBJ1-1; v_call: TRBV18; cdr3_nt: TGTGCCAGCTCACCGCAACAGAGAAACACTGAAGCTTTCTTT; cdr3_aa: CASSPQQRNTEAFF
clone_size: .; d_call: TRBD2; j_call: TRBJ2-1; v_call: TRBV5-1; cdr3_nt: TGCGCCAGCAGCTCCGACCAATTACTAGCGGGAGGGGACAATGAGCAGTTCTTC; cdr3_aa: CASSSDQLLAGGDNEQFF
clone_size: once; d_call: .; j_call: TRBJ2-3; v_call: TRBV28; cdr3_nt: TGTGCCAGCCCTGACAGCACAGATACGCAGTATTTT; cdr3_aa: CASPDSTDTQYF
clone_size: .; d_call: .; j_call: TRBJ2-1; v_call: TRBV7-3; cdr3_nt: TGTGCCAGCAGCCCGCGGGGCTTCTACAATGAGCAGTTCTTC; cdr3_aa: CASSPRGFYNEQFF
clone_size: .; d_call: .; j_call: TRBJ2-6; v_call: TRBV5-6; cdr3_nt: TGTGCCAGCAGCTTGGTATCGGACGGGATAGGGTCTGGGGCCAACGTCCTGACTTTC; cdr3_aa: CASSLVSDGIGSGANVLTF
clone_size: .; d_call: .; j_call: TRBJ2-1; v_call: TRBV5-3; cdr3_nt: TGTGCCAGAAGCTTGAATACCTCGGCGGACCCTTACAATGAGCAGTTCTTC; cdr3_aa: CARSLNTSADPYNEQFF
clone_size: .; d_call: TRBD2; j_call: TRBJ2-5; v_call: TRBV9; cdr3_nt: TGTGCCACCCGCGTAGTAGCGGGAGGGCCCGAGACCCAGTACTTC; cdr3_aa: CATRVVAGGPETQYF
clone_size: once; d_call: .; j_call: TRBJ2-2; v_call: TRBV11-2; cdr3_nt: TGTGCCAGCAGCTCCCGAAGAACAAACACCGGGGAGCTGTTTTTT; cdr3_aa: CASSSRRTNTGELFF
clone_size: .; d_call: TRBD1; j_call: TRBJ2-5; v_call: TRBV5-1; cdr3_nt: TGCGCCAGCAGCTTGGGGGGACAGACGGAGACCCAGTACTTC; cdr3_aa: CASSLGGQTETQYF
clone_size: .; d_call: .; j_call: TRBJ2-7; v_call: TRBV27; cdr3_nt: TGTGCCAGCAGCAACCGGGACTCCCTCGACGAGCAGTACTTC; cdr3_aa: CASSNRDSLDEQYF
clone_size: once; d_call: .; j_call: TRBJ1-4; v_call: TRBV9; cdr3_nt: TGTGCCAGCCAAAGGGGTATGGAAGAAAAACTGTTTTTT; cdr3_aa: CASQRGMEEKLFF
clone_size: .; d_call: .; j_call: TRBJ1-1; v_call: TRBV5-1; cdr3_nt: TGCGCCAGCAGCTTAAGGGGCGCGGGCACTGAAGCTTTCTTT; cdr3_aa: CASSLRGAGTEAFF
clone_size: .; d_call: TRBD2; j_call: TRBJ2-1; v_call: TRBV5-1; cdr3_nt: TGCGCCAGCAGCTTGGGGCAACTAGCGGACTCCTACAATGAGCAGTTCTTC; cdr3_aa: CASSLGQLADSYNEQFF